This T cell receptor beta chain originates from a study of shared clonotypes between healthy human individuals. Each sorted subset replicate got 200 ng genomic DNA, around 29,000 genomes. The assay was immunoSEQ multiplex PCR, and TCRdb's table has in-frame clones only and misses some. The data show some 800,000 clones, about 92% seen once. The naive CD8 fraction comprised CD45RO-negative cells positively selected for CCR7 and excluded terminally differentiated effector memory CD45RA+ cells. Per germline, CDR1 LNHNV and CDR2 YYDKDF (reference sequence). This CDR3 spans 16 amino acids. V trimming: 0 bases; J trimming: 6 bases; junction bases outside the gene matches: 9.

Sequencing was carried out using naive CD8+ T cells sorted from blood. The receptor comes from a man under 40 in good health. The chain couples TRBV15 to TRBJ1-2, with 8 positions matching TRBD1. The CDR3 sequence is CATSRDRTGRENGYTF. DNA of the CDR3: TGTGCCACCAGCAGAGATCGGACAGGGCGGGAAAATGGCTACACCTTC.